Below are 12 T cell receptor beta chains sequenced from a single sample in a study of T cell responses to AZD1222 COVID-19 vaccine. TCRdb's copy holds only in-frame clones and misses some; the assay was immunoSEQ multiplex PCR. The data contain roughly 120,000 clones, approximately 90% of them singletons. Sequencing was performed on peripheral blood, taken 28 days after the second AZD1222 dose. These receptors came from an adult who received the AZD1222 COVID-19 vaccine.

This clone was counted a single time. This sequence joins TRBV10-3 and TRBJ1-6; no definite D call. V was cut by 3 bases and J by 0 bases, with 3 bases left in between. The V gene's germline CDR1 is ENHRY and CDR2 SYGVKD. The length of the CDR3 is 14 residues. The CDR3: CAISDSSYNSPLHF. In DNA form, the CDR3 reads TGTGCCATCAGTGACAGCTCCTATAATTCACCCCTCCACTTT.

The rearrangement joins TRBV6-4 to TRBJ1-2, with a weak D call TRBD1 (5 bases). The germline CDR1 and CDR2 sequences are MRHNA and SNTAGT. The CDR3 sequence is 13 residues long. V was pared by 2 bases and J by 7 bases, with 11 bases between. The chain's CDR3 is CASSDQGSGGYTF. The CDR3 region has the DNA TGTGCCAGCAGTGACCAGGGATCGGGTGGCTACACCTTC.

The chain employs TRBV4-3 and TRBJ2-7; 12 bases align to TRBD2. The CDR3 totals 17 residues. Per the germline V gene, CDR1 is LGHNA and CDR2 is YSLEER. V lost 4 bases, J lost 3 bases, and 10 bases stayed unmatched. The CDR3 here is CASSPLASGGGNYEQYF. The CDR3, as DNA: TGCGCCAGCAGCCCCCTCGCTAGCGGGGGGGGGAACTACGAGCAGTACTTC.

For the CDR3, the DNA is TGCGCCAGCAGCGTCGGTCAAGAGACCCAGTACTTC. Protein product: CASSVGQETQYF. The V gene is TRBV5-1, the J gene TRBJ2-5; no clear D. With 4 bases removed from V and 2 bases from J, the gap between germline ends came to 6 bases. The length of the CDR3 is 12 residues. The germline V gene has CDR1 SGHRS and CDR2 YFSETQ.

This chain connects TRBV28 to TRBJ1-1; D is perhaps TRBD1 (5 bases). CDR1 and CDR2 from the germline V gene are MDHEN and SYDVKM. The CDR3 consists of 11 residues. V lost 10 bases, J lost 4 bases, and 10 bases lay in between. The CDR3 sequence: CATRRVTEAFF. The CDR3 DNA sequence: TGTGCCACACGCAGGGTCACTGAAGCTTTCTTT.

The chain employs TRBV3-1 (or the pseudogene TRBV3-2) and TRBJ2-1; tentatively, D is TRBD1 or TRBD2 (5 bases each). Germline V gene sequence: CDR1 LGHDT, CDR2 YNNKEL (reference sequence). The CDR3 has 13 residues. Between the trimmed V and J ends, which lost 2 bases and 10 bases, there was a span of 12 bases. This CDR3 is CASSQLGTDEQFF. The CDR3 DNA follows: TGTGCCAGCAGCCAACTCGGGACCGACGAGCAGTTCTTC.

This clone was seen just once. The chain recombines TRBV6-5 with TRBJ2-7; D remains unclear. Trimming took 0 bases from V and 3 from J, leaving 12 bases between them. CDR1 MNHEY and CDR2 SVGAGI come from the germline V gene. This CDR3 is 15 amino acids long. CDR3 bases: TGTGCCAGCAGTTACTCGATGGAGCTAGGCTACGAGCAGTACTTC. Translated, it gives CASSYSMELGYEQYF.

This sequence joins TRBV7-9 and TRBJ1-2; D gene uncertain. The CDR3 has 14 amino acids. From germline, CDR1 is SEHNR and CDR2 FQNEAQ (reference sequence). Trimming left V 1 base short and J 7 bases short, with 13 bases between. The CDR3 loop reads CASSLGSRESGYTF. CDR3 coding DNA: TGTGCCAGCAGCTTAGGTTCCCGGGAATCTGGCTACACCTTC.

The chain has TRBV9 and TRBJ1-1; D perhaps matches TRBD1 (6 bases). V lost 0 bases and J lost 0, with 6 bases in between. The V gene's germline CDR1 is SGDLS and CDR2 YYNGEE. This CDR3 comprises 14 residues. The CDR3 here is CASSVDRVNTEAFF. In nucleotides, the CDR3 is TGTGCCAGCAGCGTAGACAGGGTGAACACTGAAGCTTTCTTT. Complete variable domain (other parts from reference TRBV9 and TRBJ1-1): DSGVTQTPKHLITATGQRVTLRCSPRSGDLSVYWYQQSLDQGLQFLIQYYNGEERAKGNILERFSAQQFPDLHSELNLSSLELGDSALYFCASSVDRVNTEAFFGQGTRLTVV.

This clone was seen more than once but under ten times. The chain has TRBV9 and TRBJ1-5, with TRBD1 as a possible D gene (5 bases). CDR1 and CDR2 (germline): SGDLS, YYNGEE. This CDR3 region has 17 residues. The V and J ends lost 3 bases and 4 bases respectively, with 20 bases between them. The chain's CDR3 is CASSAGGAGDRNQPQHF. The CDR3 region has the DNA TGTGCCAGCAGCGCGGGAGGGGCTGGGGATAGGAATCAGCCCCAGCATTTT. Full variable domain (missing parts from reference TRBV9 and TRBJ1-5): DSGVTQTPKHLITATGQRVTLRCSPRSGDLSVYWYQQSLDQGLQFLIQYYNGEERAKGNILERFSAQQFPDLHSELNLSSLELGDSALYFCASSAGGAGDRNQPQHFGDGTRLSIL.

The J gene is TRBJ1-2, the V gene TRBV19; D is ambiguous. From germline, CDR1 is LNHDA and CDR2 SQIVND (reference sequence). V lost 9 bases, J lost 4 bases, and 12 bases lay in between. CDR3 length: 12 amino acids. The CDR3 loop is CASNPGSYGYTF. CDR3 sequence (DNA): TGTGCCAGCAACCCCGGCAGCTATGGCTACACCTTC.

This clone has just one count. The rearrangement uses TRBV4-2 and TRBJ1-5; no reliable D call. Per germline, CDR1 LGHNA and CDR2 YNFKEQ. Trimming stripped 4 bases from V and 2 bases from J, with 9 bases between. CDR3 length equals 14 residues. This chain's CDR3 is CASSPGLGNQPQHF. CDR3 DNA: TGTGCCAGCAGCCCCGGTCTGGGCAATCAGCCCCAGCATTTT.